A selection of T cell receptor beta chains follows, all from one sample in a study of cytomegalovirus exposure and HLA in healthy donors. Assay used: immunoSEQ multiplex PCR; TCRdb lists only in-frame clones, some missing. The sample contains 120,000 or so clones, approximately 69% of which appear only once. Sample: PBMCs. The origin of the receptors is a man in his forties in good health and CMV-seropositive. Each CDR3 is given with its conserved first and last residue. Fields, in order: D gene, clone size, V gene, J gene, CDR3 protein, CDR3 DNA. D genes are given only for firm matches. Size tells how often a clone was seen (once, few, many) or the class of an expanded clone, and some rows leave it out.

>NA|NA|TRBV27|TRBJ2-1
CATKRTGYNEQFF
TGTGCCACCAAGAGGACGGGATACAATGAGCAGTTCTTC
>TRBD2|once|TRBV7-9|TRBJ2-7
CASSSGLAGVHEQYF
TGTGCCAGCAGCTCGGGACTAGCGGGAGTCCACGAGCAGTACTTC
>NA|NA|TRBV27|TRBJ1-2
CASSSGSNNYGYTF
TGTGCCAGCAGTAGCGGATCCAATAACTATGGCTACACCTTC
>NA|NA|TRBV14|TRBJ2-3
CASSQELAADTQYF
TGTGCCAGCAGCCAAGAACTAGCAGCAGATACGCAGTATTTT
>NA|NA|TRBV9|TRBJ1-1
CASSVGGRAFF
TGTGCCAGCAGCGTAGGAGGGAGAGCTTTCTTT
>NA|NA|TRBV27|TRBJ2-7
CASSLGHSYEQYF
TGTGCCAGCAGTCTGGGGCACTCCTACGAGCAGTACTTC
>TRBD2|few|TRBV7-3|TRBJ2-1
CASSSGLAGSSYNEQFF
TGTGCCAGCAGCTCCGGACTAGCGGGGTCCTCCTACAATGAGCAGTTCTTC
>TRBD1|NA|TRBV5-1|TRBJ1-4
CASSLGRGPTNEKLFF
TGCGCCAGCAGCTTAGGCAGGGGGCCAACTAATGAAAAACTGTTTTTT
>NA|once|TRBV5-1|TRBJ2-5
CASSSYGSRETQYF
TGCGCCAGCAGCTCATACGGGAGCCGTGAGACCCAGTACTTC
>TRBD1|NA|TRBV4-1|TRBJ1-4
CASSRYLGQGGEKLFF
TGCGCCAGCAGCCGTTATCTAGGACAGGGGGGAGAAAAACTGTTTTTT
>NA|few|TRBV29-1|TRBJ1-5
CSVVLSGRTVGSAQHF
TGCAGCGTTGTTCTATCGGGACGGACAGTAGGGTCAGCCCAGCATTTT
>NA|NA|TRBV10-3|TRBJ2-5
CAIRAGRGETQYF
TGTGCCATCAGGGCAGGCCGGGGAGAGACCCAGTACTTC
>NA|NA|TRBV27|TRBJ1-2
CASGFAGRVYGYTF
TGTGCCAGCGGATTCGCCGGCAGGGTGTATGGCTACACCTTC
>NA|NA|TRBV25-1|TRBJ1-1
CASSATGLTEAFF
TGTGCCAGCAGTGCGACAGGCCTCACTGAAGCTTTCTTT
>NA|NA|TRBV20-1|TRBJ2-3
CSGGEDTQYF
TGCAGTGGGGGGGAGGATACGCAGTATTTT
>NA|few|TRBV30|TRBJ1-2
CAWRRQGLRYGYTF
TGTGCCTGGCGGAGGCAGGGGCTCCGGTATGGCTACACCTTC
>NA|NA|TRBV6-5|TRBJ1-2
CASGLSGYGYTF
TGTGCCAGCGGATTAAGCGGCTATGGCTACACCTTC
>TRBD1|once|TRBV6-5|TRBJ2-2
CASSYPGTGGRGELFF
TGTGCCAGCAGTTACCCCGGGACAGGGGGAAGGGGGGAGCTGTTTTTT
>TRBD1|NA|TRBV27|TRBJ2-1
CTSSLSGTGGYNEQFF
TGTACCAGCAGTTTATCGGGGACAGGGGGCTACAATGAGCAGTTCTTC
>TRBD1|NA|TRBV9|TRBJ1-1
CASSVVDRANTEAFF
TGTGCCAGCAGCGTAGTAGACAGGGCCAACACTGAAGCTTTCTTT
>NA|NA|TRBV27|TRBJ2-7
CASSLRRGLSYEQYF
TGTGCCAGCAGTTTGCGGCGGGGACTCTCCTACGAGCAGTACTTC
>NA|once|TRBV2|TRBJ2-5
CASTGRELETQYF
TGTGCCAGCACGGGCAGGGAATTGGAGACCCAGTACTTC
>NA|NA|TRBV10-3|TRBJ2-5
CAIKNQGGETQYF
TGTGCCATCAAGAATCAGGGCGGAGAGACCCAGTACTTC
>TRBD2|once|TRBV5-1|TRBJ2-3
CASRAESGGTDTQYF
TGCGCCAGCAGAGCGGAGTCGGGGGGGACAGATACGCAGTATTTT
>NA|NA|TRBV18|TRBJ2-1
CASSPADGRSREQFF
TGTGCCAGCTCACCAGCCGACGGCAGATCGAGGGAGCAGTTCTTC
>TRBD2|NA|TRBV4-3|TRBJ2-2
CASSMGLAVNTGELFF
TGCGCCAGCAGCATGGGACTAGCGGTGAACACCGGGGAGCTGTTTTTT
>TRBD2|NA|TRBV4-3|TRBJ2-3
CASSFRTSAIPPDTQYF
TGCGCCAGCAGCTTCCGGACTAGCGCAATCCCTCCAGATACGCAGTATTTT
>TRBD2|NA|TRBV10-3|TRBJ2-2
CAINSGTSGMNTGELFF
TGTGCCATCAACTCGGGGACTAGCGGAATGAACACCGGGGAGCTGTTTTTT
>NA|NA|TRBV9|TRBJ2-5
CASSPFQYQETQYF
TGTGCCAGCAGTCCCTTCCAGTACCAAGAGACCCAGTACTTC
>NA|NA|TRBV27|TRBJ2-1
CVTQEAASYNEQFF
TGTGTCACCCAGGAGGCAGCCTCCTACAATGAGCAGTTCTTC
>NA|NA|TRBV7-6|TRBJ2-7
CASSLSGAQYEQYF
TGTGCCAGCAGCTTATCTGGGGCCCAATACGAGCAGTACTTC
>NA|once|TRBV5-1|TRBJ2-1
CASSLATGEQFF
TGCGCCAGCAGCTTGGCCACAGGGGAGCAGTTCTTC
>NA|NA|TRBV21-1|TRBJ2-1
CASHTLAELTYNEQFF
TGTGCCAGCCACACTTTAGCGGAGCTAACCTACAATGAGCAGTTCTTC
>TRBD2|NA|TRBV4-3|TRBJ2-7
CASSLGTRRYEQYF
TGCGCCAGCAGCCTGGGGACTAGGCGGTACGAGCAGTACTTC
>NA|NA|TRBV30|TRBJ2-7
CAWSTVRVSSYEQYF
TGTGCCTGGAGTACCGTCAGGGTGTCCTCCTACGAGCAGTACTTC
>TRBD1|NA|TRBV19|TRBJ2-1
CASSIVGTGVRNEQFF
TGTGCCAGTAGTATAGTGGGGACAGGGGTGCGCAATGAGCAGTTCTTC
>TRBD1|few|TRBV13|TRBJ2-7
CASTHRDRPYEQYF
TGTGCCAGCACCCATCGGGACAGGCCCTACGAGCAGTACTTC
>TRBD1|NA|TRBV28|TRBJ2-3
CASSATGTGMNTQYF
TGTGCCAGCAGTGCGACCGGGACAGGGATGAATACGCAGTATTTT
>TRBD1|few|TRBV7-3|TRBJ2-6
CASSSPDRGRWANVLTF
TGTGCCAGCAGCTCCCCGGACAGGGGACGTTGGGCCAACGTCCTGACTTTC
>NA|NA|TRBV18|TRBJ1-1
CASSPQSGMLDTEAFF
TGTGCCAGCTCACCACAATCGGGGATGCTAGACACTGAAGCTTTCTTT
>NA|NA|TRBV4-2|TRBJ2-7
CASSQELTSYEQYF
TGTGCCAGCAGCCAAGAGCTTACCAGCTACGAGCAGTACTTC
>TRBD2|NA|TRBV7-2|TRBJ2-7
CASSPTSGRAGSYEQYF
TGTGCCAGCAGCCCGACTAGCGGGAGGGCCGGGTCCTACGAGCAGTACTTC
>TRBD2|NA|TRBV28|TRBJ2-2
CASTSRAGTTGELFF
TGTGCCAGCACCTCCCGAGCGGGAACCACCGGGGAGCTGTTTTTT
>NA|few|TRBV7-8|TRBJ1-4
CASSQTGAGEKLFF
TGTGCCAGCAGCCAGACCGGGGCGGGGGAAAAACTGTTTTTT
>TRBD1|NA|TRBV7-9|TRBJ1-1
CASSFEGQGIAEAFF
TGTGCCAGCAGCTTTGAAGGACAGGGGATCGCTGAAGCTTTCTTT
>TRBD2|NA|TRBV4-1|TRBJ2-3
CASSQDPPSGGNTDTQYF
TGCGCCAGCAGCCAAGATCCTCCTAGCGGGGGGAACACAGATACGCAGTATTTT
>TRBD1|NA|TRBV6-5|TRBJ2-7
CASTSLGTVPYEQYF
TGTGCCAGCACCTCTCTGGGGACAGTTCCCTACGAGCAGTACTTC
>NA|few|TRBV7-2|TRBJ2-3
CASREADTQYF
TGTGCCAGCAGGGAGGCAGATACGCAGTATTTT
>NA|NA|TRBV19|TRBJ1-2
CASSITPKGRESRGYTF
TGTGCCAGTAGTATAACCCCAAAGGGCAGGGAATCTCGTGGCTACACCTTC
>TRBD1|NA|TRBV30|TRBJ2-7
CAWSVGQGGVYEQYF
TGTGCCTGGAGTGTAGGACAGGGGGGAGTCTACGAGCAGTACTTC
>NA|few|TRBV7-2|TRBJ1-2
CASSPGGRGTLNYGYTF
TGTGCCAGCAGCCCCGGGGGGCGGGGGACGCTTAACTATGGCTACACCTTC
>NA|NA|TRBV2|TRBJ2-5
CASWAGAETQYF
TGTGCCAGCTGGGCAGGGGCAGAGACCCAGTACTTC
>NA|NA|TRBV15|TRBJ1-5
CATSTGGNQPQHF
TGTGCCACCAGCACGGGGGGCAATCAGCCCCAGCATTTT
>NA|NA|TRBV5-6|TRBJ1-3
CASSWGTIGNTIYF
TGTGCCAGCAGCTGGGGGACAATTGGAAACACCATATATTTT
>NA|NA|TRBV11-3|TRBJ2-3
CASSLIGSTDTQYF
TGTGCCAGCAGCTTAATCGGGAGCACAGATACGCAGTATTTT
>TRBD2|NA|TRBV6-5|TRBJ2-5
CASSLGLVPGETQYF
TGTGCCAGCAGTTTAGGACTAGTCCCGGGGGAGACCCAGTACTTC
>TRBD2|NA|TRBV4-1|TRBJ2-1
CASSQTAGASDSEQFF
TGCGCCAGCAGCCAGACTGCGGGAGCTTCTGATAGTGAGCAGTTCTTC
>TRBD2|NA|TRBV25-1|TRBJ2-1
CASSERGTSGLNEQFF
TGTGCCAGCAGTGAAAGGGGGACTAGCGGCCTAAATGAGCAGTTCTTC
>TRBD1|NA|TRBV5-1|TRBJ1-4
CASSSEPGQGQEKLFF
TGCGCCAGCAGCTCGGAACCGGGACAGGGACAAGAAAAACTGTTTTTT
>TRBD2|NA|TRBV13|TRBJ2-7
CASSSPGTSKYEQYF
TGTGCCAGCAGTTCACCCGGGACTAGCAAATACGAGCAGTACTTC